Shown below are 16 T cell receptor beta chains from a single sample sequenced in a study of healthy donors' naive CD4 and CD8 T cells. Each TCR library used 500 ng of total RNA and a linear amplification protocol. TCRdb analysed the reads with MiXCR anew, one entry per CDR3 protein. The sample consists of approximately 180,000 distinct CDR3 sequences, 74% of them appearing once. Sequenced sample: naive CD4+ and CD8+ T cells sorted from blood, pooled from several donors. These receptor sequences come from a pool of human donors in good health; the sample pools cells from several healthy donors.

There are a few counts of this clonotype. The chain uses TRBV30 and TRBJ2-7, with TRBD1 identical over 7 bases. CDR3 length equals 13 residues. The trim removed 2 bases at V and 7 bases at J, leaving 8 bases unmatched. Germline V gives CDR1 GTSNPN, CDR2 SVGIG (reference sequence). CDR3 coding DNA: TGTGCCTGGAGTTGGGGACAGAAGTCGGAGCAGTACTTC. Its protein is CAWSWGQKSEQYF.

Written as DNA, the CDR3 is TGTGCCAGTAGTATGGATGGGTTCGGCTACACCTTC. Protein sequence: CASSMDGFGYTF. V usage is TRBV19 and J usage is TRBJ1-2; D not resolved. The CDR3 spans 12 residues. Germline CDR1 and CDR2: LNHDA and SQIVND (reference sequence). The germline V and J ends were trimmed by 3 bases and 8 bases, with 10 bases remaining between them. Together with reference TRBV19 and TRBJ1-2, the CDR3 gives the full variable domain: DGGITQSPKYLFRKEGQNVTLSCEQNLNHDAMYWYRQDPGQGLRLIYYSQIVNDFQKGDIAEGYSVSREKKESFPLTVTSAQKNPTAFYLCASSMDGFGYTFGSGTRLTVV.

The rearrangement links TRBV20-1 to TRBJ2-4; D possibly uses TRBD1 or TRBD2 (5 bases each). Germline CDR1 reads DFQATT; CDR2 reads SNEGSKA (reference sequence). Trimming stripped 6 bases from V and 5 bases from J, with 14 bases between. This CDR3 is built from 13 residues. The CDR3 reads CSARGRVENIQYF. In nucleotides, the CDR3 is TGCAGTGCGAGGGGTAGGGTCGAAAACATTCAGTACTTC.

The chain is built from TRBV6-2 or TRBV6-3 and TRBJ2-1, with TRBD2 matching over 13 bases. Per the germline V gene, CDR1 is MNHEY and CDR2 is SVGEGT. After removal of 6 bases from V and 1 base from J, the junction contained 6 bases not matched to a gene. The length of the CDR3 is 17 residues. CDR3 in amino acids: CASSPGTSGISYNEQFF. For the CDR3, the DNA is TGTGCCAGCAGCCCCGGGACTAGCGGGATATCCTACAATGAGCAGTTCTTC.

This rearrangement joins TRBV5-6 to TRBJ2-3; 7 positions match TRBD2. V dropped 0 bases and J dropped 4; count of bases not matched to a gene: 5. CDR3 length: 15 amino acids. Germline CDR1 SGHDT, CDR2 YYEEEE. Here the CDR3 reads CASSLEGRGADTQYF. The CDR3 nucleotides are TGTGCCAGCAGCTTGGAAGGGAGGGGCGCAGATACGCAGTATTTT. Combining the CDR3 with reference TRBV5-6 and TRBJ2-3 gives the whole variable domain DAGVTQSPTHLIKTRGQQVTLRCSPKSGHDTVSWYQQALGQGPQFIFQYYEEEERQRGNFPDRFSGHQFPNYSSELNVNALLLGDSALYLCASSLEGRGADTQYFGPGTRLTVL.

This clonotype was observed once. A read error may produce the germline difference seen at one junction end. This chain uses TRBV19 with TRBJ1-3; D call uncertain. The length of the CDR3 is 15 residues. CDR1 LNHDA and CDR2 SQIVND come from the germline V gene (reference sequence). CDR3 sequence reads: CASSILGSSGNTIYF. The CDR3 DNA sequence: TGTGCCAGCAGTATCCTTGGGAGCTCTGGAAACACCATATATTTT.

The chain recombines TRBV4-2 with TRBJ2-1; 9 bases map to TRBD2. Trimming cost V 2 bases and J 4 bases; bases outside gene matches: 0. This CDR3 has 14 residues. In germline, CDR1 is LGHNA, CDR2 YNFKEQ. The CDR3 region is CASSQSGRYNEQFF. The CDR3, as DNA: TGTGCCAGCAGCCAAAGCGGGAGGTACAATGAGCAGTTCTTC.

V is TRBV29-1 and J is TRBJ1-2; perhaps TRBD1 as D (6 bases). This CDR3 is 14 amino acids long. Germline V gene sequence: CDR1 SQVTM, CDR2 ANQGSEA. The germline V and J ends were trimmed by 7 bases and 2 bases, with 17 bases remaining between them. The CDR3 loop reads CSALTGSGNYGYTF. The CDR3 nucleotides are TGCAGCGCCCTCACAGGGAGTGGAAACTATGGCTACACCTTC.

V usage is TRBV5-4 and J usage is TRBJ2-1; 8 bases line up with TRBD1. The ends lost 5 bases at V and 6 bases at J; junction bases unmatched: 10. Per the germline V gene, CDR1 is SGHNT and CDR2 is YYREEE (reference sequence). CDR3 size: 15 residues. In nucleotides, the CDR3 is TGTGCCAGCAGTTTCGCGCAGGGGGCCGGCAATGAGCAGTTCTTC. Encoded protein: CASSFAQGAGNEQFF.

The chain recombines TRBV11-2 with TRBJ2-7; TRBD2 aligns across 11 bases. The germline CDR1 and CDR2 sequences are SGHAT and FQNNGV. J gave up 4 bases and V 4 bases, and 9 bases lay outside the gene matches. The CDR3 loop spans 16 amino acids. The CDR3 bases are TGTGCCAGCAGCTACGTACCGACTAGCGGGATATACGAGCAGTACTTC. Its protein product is CASSYVPTSGIYEQYF.

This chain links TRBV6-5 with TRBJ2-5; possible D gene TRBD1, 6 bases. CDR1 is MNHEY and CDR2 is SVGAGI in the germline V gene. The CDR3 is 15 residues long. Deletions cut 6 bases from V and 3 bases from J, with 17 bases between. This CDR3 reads CASRGDTRREETQYF. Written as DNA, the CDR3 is TGTGCCAGCAGAGGGGACACACGGAGAGAAGAGACCCAGTACTTC.

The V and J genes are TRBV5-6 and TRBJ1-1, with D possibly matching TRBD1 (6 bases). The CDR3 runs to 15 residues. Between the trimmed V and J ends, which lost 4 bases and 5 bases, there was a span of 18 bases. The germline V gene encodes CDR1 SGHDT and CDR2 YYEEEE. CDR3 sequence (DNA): TGTGCCAGCAGCCTACGGGACATTACGGGGACTGAAGCTTTCTTT. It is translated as CASSLRDITGTEAFF. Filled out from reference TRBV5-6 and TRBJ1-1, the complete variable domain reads DAGVTQSPTHLIKTRGQQVTLRCSPKSGHDTVSWYQQALGQGPQFIFQYYEEEERQRGNFPDRFSGHQFPNYSSELNVNALLLGDSALYLCASSLRDITGTEAFFGQGTRLTVV.

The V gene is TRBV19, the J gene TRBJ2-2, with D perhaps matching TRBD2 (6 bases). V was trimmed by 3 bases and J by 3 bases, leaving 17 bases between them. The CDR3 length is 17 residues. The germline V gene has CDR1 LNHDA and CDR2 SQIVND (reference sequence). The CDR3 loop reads CASSITGVLGDTGELFF. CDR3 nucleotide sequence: TGTGCCAGTAGTATTACGGGGGTATTAGGTGACACCGGGGAGCTGTTTTTT.

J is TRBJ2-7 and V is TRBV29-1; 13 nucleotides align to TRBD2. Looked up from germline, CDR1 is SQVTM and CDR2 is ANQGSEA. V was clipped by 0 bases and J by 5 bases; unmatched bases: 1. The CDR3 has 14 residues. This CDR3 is CSVEEGLAGNEQYF. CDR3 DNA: TGCAGCGTTGAAGAGGGACTAGCGGGGAACGAGCAGTACTTC.

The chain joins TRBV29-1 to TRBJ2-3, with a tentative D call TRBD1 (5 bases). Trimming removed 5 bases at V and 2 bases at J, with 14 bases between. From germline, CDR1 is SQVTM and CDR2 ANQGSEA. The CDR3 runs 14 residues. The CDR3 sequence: CSVTGRDDTDTQYF. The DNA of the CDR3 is TGCAGCGTTACGGGCAGGGATGACACAGATACGCAGTATTTT.

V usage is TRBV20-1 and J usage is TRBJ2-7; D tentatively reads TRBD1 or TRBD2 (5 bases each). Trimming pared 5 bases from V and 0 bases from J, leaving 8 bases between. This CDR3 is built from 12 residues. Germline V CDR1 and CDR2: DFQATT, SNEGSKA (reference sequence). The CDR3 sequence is CSAWDLSYEQYF. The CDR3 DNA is TGCAGTGCTTGGGACCTCTCCTACGAGCAGTACTTC.